These T cell receptor beta chains were read from a single sample in a study of cytomegalovirus exposure and HLA in healthy donors. The method was immunoSEQ multiplex PCR; TCRdb's version includes in-frame clones alone and lacks a portion of them. The sample contains some 180,000 clones, about 83% of which appear only once. The material sequenced was PBMCs. These receptor sequences come from a female donor in good health and CMV-seronegative. The CDR3 runs from the conserved cysteine through the conserved F or W. The D gene is left open where the match is weak. Clone size is not always given. Where it is, it says once, few, many or a class for expanded clones.

DNA,CDR3,size,J,D,V
TGTGCCAGCAGCCAAGATAGCGCAGATACGCAGTATTTT,CASSQDSADTQYF,NA,TRBJ2-3,NA,TRBV4-2
TGTGCCGGGAAATCAGGGGTTTACGAGCAGTACTTC,CAGKSGVYEQYF,once,TRBJ2-7,NA,TRBV30
TGTGCCAGCAGCTTAGTAGGGGACAACGACGAGCAGTACTTC,CASSLVGDNDEQYF,NA,TRBJ2-7,NA,TRBV7-6
TGTGCCAGCAGCTTGGGACAGGATCGGAACACTGAAGCTTTCTTT,CASSLGQDRNTEAFF,NA,TRBJ1-1,NA,TRBV5-4
TGTGCTAGTGGTCTATACGGGGAGCTGTTTTTT,CASGLYGELFF,NA,TRBJ2-2,NA,TRBV12-5
TGCAGCGTTACGGGACTATTGGCTGTGGATGAGCAGTTCTTC,CSVTGLLAVDEQFF,NA,TRBJ2-1,TRBD2,TRBV29-1
TGTGCCAGCAGCCAGGGGTCGAGCTATGGCTACACCTTC,CASSQGSSYGYTF,few,TRBJ1-2,NA,TRBV13
TGTGCCAGCAGCAACACCATTGGAGCAACTAATGAAAAACTGTTTTTT,CASSNTIGATNEKLFF,NA,TRBJ1-4,NA,TRBV6-6
TGTGCCAGCAGACCGTACGGCGGGGAGCTGTTTTTT,CASRPYGGELFF,NA,TRBJ2-2,NA,TRBV27
TGTGCCAGCAGCTTAACAGGGGCGGACTATGGCTACACCTTC,CASSLTGADYGYTF,NA,TRBJ1-2,NA,TRBV7-3
TGCAGCGTTGAAGGAGGGGCAGGGGCAGATACGCAGTATTTT,CSVEGGAGADTQYF,NA,TRBJ2-3,NA,TRBV29-1
TGTGCCAGCAGCTTAAGCCAGTGGGGAGGGACTAAGGGGTCGAGGGCGCAGTATTTT,CASSLSQWGGTKGSRAQYF,NA,TRBJ2-3,TRBD2,TRBV7-2
TGTGCCAGCTCACCTGCCGAGTGGGCTAGCCGAGCCTACGAGCAGTACTTC,CASSPAEWASRAYEQYF,NA,TRBJ2-7,NA,TRBV18
TGCGCCAGCAGCCAAGTCCCCCAGGGGGCGAGATTTCAGCCCCAGCATTTT,CASSQVPQGARFQPQHF,NA,TRBJ1-5,TRBD1,TRBV4-1
TGTGCCTGGCCCGGACAGAACACTGAAGCTTTCTTT,CAWPGQNTEAFF,few,TRBJ1-1,NA,TRBV30
TGTGCCAGCAGCTTATCTGGACAGGGGGTTTTTGGCTACACCTTC,CASSLSGQGVFGYTF,NA,TRBJ1-2,TRBD1,TRBV7-9
TGTGCCAGCAGTAGCAGGGCGGAGACCCAGTACTTC,CASSSRAETQYF,NA,TRBJ2-5,NA,TRBV2
TGTGCCAGCAGCTTAATTGGGACAGGGCTCTCCGAGCAGTACTTC,CASSLIGTGLSEQYF,NA,TRBJ2-7,TRBD1,TRBV7-3
TGTGCCAGCAGCCTACTAGCGGGGGGTACCGGGGAGCTGTTTTTT,CASSLLAGGTGELFF,few,TRBJ2-2,TRBD2,TRBV13
TGTGCCAGTAGTATCGGACAGCTTATACGCAATCAGCCCCAGCATTTT,CASSIGQLIRNQPQHF,NA,TRBJ1-5,NA,TRBV19
TGTGCCATCAGCTCCCACCTGACTAGCGGGAGGGAGACCCAGTACTTC,CAISSHLTSGRETQYF,NA,TRBJ2-5,TRBD2,TRBV10-3
TGTGCCAGCAGTGGTCAGGGGGCTGGAAACACCATATATTTT,CASSGQGAGNTIYF,NA,TRBJ1-3,TRBD1,TRBV2
TGTGCCAGTAGTCCCGCGGAGGGTGCCTACGAGCAGTACTTC,CASSPAEGAYEQYF,NA,TRBJ2-7,NA,TRBV19
TGCGCCAGCAGCCAAGGTTACAGGGGGCTCACCGGGGAGCTGTTTTTT,CASSQGYRGLTGELFF,NA,TRBJ2-2,TRBD1,TRBV4-1
TGTGCCAGCAGCACCTGGACAGGGAACACAGATACGCAGTATTTT,CASSTWTGNTDTQYF,NA,TRBJ2-3,TRBD1,TRBV9
TGCGCCAGCAGCCAAGCCCAGGGATTTAATGAAAAACTGTTTTTT,CASSQAQGFNEKLFF,NA,TRBJ1-4,NA,TRBV4-3
TGTGCCAGCAGCTTAGGACTAGCGGAGGTGCAGTATTTT,CASSLGLAEVQYF,once,TRBJ2-3,TRBD2,TRBV11-2
TGTGCCAGCACCAACCTAGGATCCACAGGGCCGAACACTGAAGCTTTCTTT,CASTNLGSTGPNTEAFF,NA,TRBJ1-1,NA,TRBV2
TGTGCCAGCAGTTTATATCAGGGGATATCGCCCCAGCATTTT,CASSLYQGISPQHF,few,TRBJ1-5,NA,TRBV27
TGTGCCAGTAGTATCGGGGGGCGGAACGAGCAGTACTTC,CASSIGGRNEQYF,NA,TRBJ2-7,NA,TRBV19
TGTGCCAGCAGCTTAGGGACTGAGGGGACCCAGTACTTC,CASSLGTEGTQYF,few,TRBJ2-5,NA,TRBV7-3
TGTGCCGCCCGGGCGCCAGGGGACAATTCACCCCTCCACTTT,CAARAPGDNSPLHF,NA,TRBJ1-6,NA,TRBV2
TGCGCCAGCAGCTGGGCCGGAACAGGTTTAGGCTATGGCTACACCTTC,CASSWAGTGLGYGYTF,NA,TRBJ1-2,NA,TRBV5-1
TGCGCCAGCAGACCGGACATCTATGGCTACACCTTC,CASRPDIYGYTF,NA,TRBJ1-2,NA,TRBV5-1
TGTGCCAGCAGCTTAGTCGGGGAGCGAGGCTACACCTTC,CASSLVGERGYTF,NA,TRBJ1-2,NA,TRBV11-2
TGTGCCACCAGCAGGGATGCAGGGACTGAAGCTTTCTTT,CATSRDAGTEAFF,few,TRBJ1-1,NA,TRBV15
TGTGCCAGCAGCGAGACTAGCGGGGGGGCAAATGAGCAGTTCTTC,CASSETSGGANEQFF,NA,TRBJ2-1,TRBD2,TRBV9
TGTGCCAGCAGCTTACTCACAGGGGGCCCGTACACTGAAGCTTTCTTT,CASSLLTGGPYTEAFF,NA,TRBJ1-1,TRBD1,TRBV7-9
TGCAGCGTAGCCCGAGAGGGGAACACTGAAGCTTTCTTT,CSVAREGNTEAFF,NA,TRBJ1-1,NA,TRBV29-1
TGTGCCAGCCGGAGGGGAGGGAACACCGGGGAGCTGTTTTTT,CASRRGGNTGELFF,few,TRBJ2-2,NA,TRBV4-2
TGTGCCAGCAGCTTAGGGACTAGCGGGAAAGAGACCCAGTACTTC,CASSLGTSGKETQYF,NA,TRBJ2-5,TRBD2,TRBV7-9
TGTGCCAGCAGCGTAGGTGGACAGGGTGGCACTGAAGCTTTCTTT,CASSVGGQGGTEAFF,NA,TRBJ1-1,TRBD1,TRBV9
TGTGCCAGCTCTTCACAGGGGATAGGTGAAAAACTGTTTTTT,CASSSQGIGEKLFF,NA,TRBJ1-4,TRBD1,TRBV7-2
TGTGCCAGTAGTGCCCCTTCTGGGGGCAGTGAAAAACTGTTTTTT,CASSAPSGGSEKLFF,NA,TRBJ1-4,NA,TRBV19
TGTGCCAGCACACGGGCAGGGCAAACCGGGGAGCTGTTTTTT,CASTRAGQTGELFF,NA,TRBJ2-2,NA,TRBV11-1
TGTGCCAGCAGTCATACTAGCGGGGGCTACAATGAGCAGTTCTTC,CASSHTSGGYNEQFF,NA,TRBJ2-1,TRBD2,TRBV14
TGTGCTAGCAGACCTCTACTAGCGGGAATGTCCGATGAGCAGTTCTTC,CASRPLLAGMSDEQFF,NA,TRBJ2-1,TRBD2,TRBV7-7
TGTGCCTGGATCGGGGGAGTCTCCTACGAGCAGTACTTC,CAWIGGVSYEQYF,NA,TRBJ2-7,NA,TRBV30
TGTGCCAGCAGCTTAGGTAGGACTAGCGGAAACAATGAGCAGTTCTTC,CASSLGRTSGNNEQFF,NA,TRBJ2-1,TRBD2,TRBV11-2
TGTGCCAGCCTAAATTTGGAAACAGGTCATCGTGAGCAGTTCTTC,CASLNLETGHREQFF,few,TRBJ2-1,NA,TRBV6-1
TGTGCTAGCAGCTTAGACTTCCTAGCGGGAGTCACCGGGGAGCTGTTTTTT,CASSLDFLAGVTGELFF,once,TRBJ2-2,TRBD2,TRBV7-7
TGTGCCAGCAGTTCACAGGGGGGGATCTCCTACGAGCAGTACTTC,CASSSQGGISYEQYF,NA,TRBJ2-7,NA,TRBV27
TGTGCCAGCAGCCAAGTTTCAGGGTGGGGCACAGATACGCAGTATTTT,CASSQVSGWGTDTQYF,NA,TRBJ2-3,NA,TRBV14
TGTGCCTGGAAAACCGGACAGAGAAACACTGAAGCTTTCTTT,CAWKTGQRNTEAFF,NA,TRBJ1-1,NA,TRBV30
TGTGCCAGCAGCCTGAGCCACCAGGGAATCTACGAGCAGTACTTC,CASSLSHQGIYEQYF,NA,TRBJ2-7,NA,TRBV7-8
TGTGCCAGCAGTCTCATCGGGGGTCTAGGCTATGGCTACACCTTC,CASSLIGGLGYGYTF,NA,TRBJ1-2,NA,TRBV27
TGTGCCAGCAGCAATGGCGGGGGGAGGGAGGAGCAGTACTTC,CASSNGGGREEQYF,few,TRBJ2-7,NA,TRBV21-1
TGTGCCAGCAGACCCACTGCAGGGGGCGGGGAGACCCAGTACTTC,CASRPTAGGGETQYF,once,TRBJ2-5,TRBD1,TRBV27